What follows describes a single T cell receptor beta chain. What it binds is not known. This specimen includes other DNA sequences encoding the same CDR3. The record originates from a study of shared clonotypes between healthy human individuals. The CDR3 is made up of 12 amino acids. Trimming took off 3 bases at V and 4 bases at J, with 3 bases between the two ends. Germline CDR1 is MNHEY and CDR2 is SMNVEV (reference sequence). General observations from the study: Relative to memory subsets, naive subsets generally showed larger estimated richness.

Sequenced by immunoSEQ multiplex PCR; TCRdb stores in-frame clones only, minus some. The sample has under 2.5 million clones, 85% to 95% seen once. This sequence was found in a man aged 18 to 29 in good health. Some clones in this sample may be carry-over from other donors' samples. The chain recombines TRBV27 with TRBJ2-2; D is uncertain. The sequenced sample was naive CD4+ T cells from PBMCs. Subset reported: CD45RA+ positively selected. CDR3 sequence (DNA): TGTGCCAGCAGTTTGCGCACCGGGGAGCTGTTTTTT. Translating it yields CASSLRTGELFF.